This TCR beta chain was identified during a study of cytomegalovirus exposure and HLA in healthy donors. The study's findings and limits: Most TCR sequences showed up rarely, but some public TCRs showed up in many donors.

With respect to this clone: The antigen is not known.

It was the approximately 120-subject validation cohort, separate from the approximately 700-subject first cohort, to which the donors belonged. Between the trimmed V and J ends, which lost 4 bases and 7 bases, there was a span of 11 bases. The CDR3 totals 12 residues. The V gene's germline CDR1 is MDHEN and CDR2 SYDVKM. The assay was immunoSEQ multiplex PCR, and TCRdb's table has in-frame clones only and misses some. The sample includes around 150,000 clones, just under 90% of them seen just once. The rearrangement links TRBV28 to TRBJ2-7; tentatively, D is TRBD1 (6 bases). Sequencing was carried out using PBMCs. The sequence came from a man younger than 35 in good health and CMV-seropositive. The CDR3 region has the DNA TGTGCCAGCAGTTCCTGGGGGACAGAGCAGTACTTC. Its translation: CASSSWGTEQYF.